This passage covers 20 T cell receptor beta chains from one sample sequenced in a study of blood T cell repertoires in COVID-19. This table comes from immunoSEQ multiplex PCR, and its TCRdb copy is limited to in-frame clones, with some not included. This sample carries 200,000 or so clones, under 90% of them seen once, and the ten largest clones take approximately 14%. Sequenced material: peripheral blood. These receptors all come from a man younger than 40 with active or convalescent COVID-19.

The chain couples TRBV7-2 to TRBJ2-7; 7 bases are a match to TRBD1. The germline gives CDR1 SGHTA, CDR2 FQGNSA. The V segment lost 6 bases and the J segment 2 bases; nucleotides outside the gene matches: 7. The CDR3 has 14 residues. The DNA of the CDR3 is TGTGCCAGCAGTACCGCGGACAGGCCCTACGAGCAGTACGTC. The encoded protein is CASSTADRPYEQYV.

In this sample, this clone turned up once. The V call is TRBV5-6, the J call TRBJ1-2; D remains ambiguous. The CDR3 totals 14 residues. V shed 4 bases and J shed 0 bases, with 10 bases lying between them. Germline CDR1 is SGHDT and CDR2 is YYEEEE. CDR3 DNA sequence: TGTGCCAGCAGCCCTCGGTTGTCTAACTATGGCTACACCTTC. It codes for CASSPRLSNYGYTF.

The V gene is TRBV2, the J gene TRBJ1-1, with 8 nucleotides matching TRBD1. This CDR3 is built from 15 residues. From germline, CDR1 is SNHLY and CDR2 FYNNEI. The V and J ends lost 8 bases and 1 base, in that order; junction bases with no gene match: 9. The DNA for the CDR3 is TGTGCCAGCGGACAGGGATCGCTTCGGAACACTGAAGCTTTCTTT. Translating it yields CASGQGSLRNTEAFF.

Written as DNA, the CDR3 is TGTGCCAGCAGCTCGATGCGGGACAGGGGCCACACTGAAGCTTTCTTT. Protein: CASSSMRDRGHTEAFF. The genes are TRBV7-9 and TRBJ1-1; 10 bases map to TRBD1. This CDR3 is built from 16 residues. Per the germline V gene, CDR1 is SEHNR and CDR2 is FQNEAQ (reference sequence). Germline trimming cut 4 bases from V and 3 bases from J; bases unmatched to any gene: 8.

The CDR3 spells CASSLDRDRSVNTEAFF. In DNA form, the CDR3 reads TGTGCCAGCAGCTTAGACCGGGACAGGTCTGTGAACACTGAAGCTTTCTTT. The J gene is TRBJ1-1, the V gene TRBV5-4, with 8 bases fitting TRBD1. V was clipped by 2 bases and J by 0 bases; unmatched bases: 9. The length of the CDR3 is 17 residues. Germline loops: CDR1 SGHNT, CDR2 YYREEE (reference sequence). Drawing the rest from reference TRBV5-4 and TRBJ1-1, the complete variable domain is ETGVTQSPTHLIKTRGQQVTLRCSSQSGHNTVSWYQQALGQGPQFIFQYYREEENGRGNFPPRFSGLQFPNYSSELNVNALELDDSALYLCASSLDRDRSVNTEAFFGQGTRLTVV.

This clone was counted once. J is TRBJ1-3 and V is TRBV6-1; D possibly corresponds to TRBD1 (5 bases). The V end was cut by 0 bases, the J end by 1 base, with 7 bases between. Germline lookup yields CDR1 MNHNS and CDR2 SASEGT. The CDR3 sequence is 15 residues long. CDR3 coding DNA: TGTGCCAGCAGTGAAGCGACAGCTTCTGGAAACACCATATATTTT. Protein sequence: CASSEATASGNTIYF.

This clone was seen more than once but under ten times. V is TRBV6-4 and J is TRBJ2-2; 10 bases are a match to TRBD2. The CDR3 sequence is 15 residues long. The germline CDR1 and CDR2 sequences are MRHNA and SNTAGT. V dropped 0 bases and J dropped 7; count of bases not matched to a gene: 2. CDR3 DNA: TGTGCCAGCAGTGACTCAGCGGGAGGGAACGGGGAGCTGTTTTTT. Translating it yields CASSDSAGGNGELFF.

The chain is built from TRBV5-5 and TRBJ1-6; 8 bases are a match to TRBD1. Losses at the gene ends were 5 bases for V and 4 bases for J; bases not matched to a gene: 11. The CDR3 has 17 amino acids. Germline CDR1 and CDR2: SGHKS and YYEKEE (reference sequence). The DNA for the CDR3 is TGTGCCAGCAGTCGCGTTGGACAGGGCCTTTATAATTCACCCCTCCACTTT. It is translated as CASSRVGQGLYNSPLHF.

The CDR3 spells CASSFWDRHPDYEQYF. DNA for the CDR3: TGTGCCAGCAGTTTTTGGGACAGACACCCGGACTACGAGCAGTACTTC. The gene calls are TRBV6-2 or TRBV6-3 and TRBJ2-7, with 7 bases aligning to TRBD1. CDR1 and CDR2 from the germline V gene are MNHEY and SVGEGT. The CDR3 consists of 16 residues. The ends lost 4 bases at V and 3 bases at J; junction bases unmatched: 12.

The chain combines TRBV7-2 with TRBJ1-2; D is perhaps TRBD1 (5 bases). The CDR3 runs 15 residues. Per the germline V gene, CDR1 is SGHTA and CDR2 is FQGNSA. Trimming cost V 4 bases and J 5 bases, with 17 bases left between them. CDR3 region: CASSSRQPVPYGYTF. CDR3 DNA: TGTGCCAGCAGCTCAAGACAGCCTGTCCCTTATGGCTACACCTTC.

The chain links TRBV6-5 to TRBJ2-3; 8 nucleotides agree with TRBD1. The CDR3 runs to 14 residues. After removal of 7 bases from V and 6 bases from J, the junction contained 9 bases not matched to a gene. Germline V gene data show CDR1 as MNHEY and CDR2 as SVGAGI. This chain's CDR3 is CASIGRGRSDTQYF. The DNA for the CDR3 is TGTGCCAGCATCGGCAGGGGGCGATCGGATACGCAGTATTTT.

This clone appeared a single time. The limits of the CDR3 on the DNA are not certain, so only TCRdb's listed CDR3 is given. The V call is TRBV28, the J call TRBJ2-1; whether TRBD1, the table's D call, matches the DNA was not checked. The germline CDR1 and CDR2 sequences are MDHEN and SYDVKM. The CDR3 contains 15 residues when both ends are counted. The CDR3 sequence: CASSSSGQGNNEQFF.

This chain connects TRBV6-9 to TRBJ2-1; TRBD1 might be the D (5 bases). The CDR3 loop spans 19 amino acids. Germline V CDR1 and CDR2: MNHGY, SVAAGI. Trimming left V 0 bases short and J 3 bases short, with 21 bases between. The CDR3 sequence: CASSYSPATGRVFYNEQFF. The CDR3 DNA is TGTGCCAGCAGTTATTCGCCCGCCACGGGCAGGGTCTTCTACAATGAGCAGTTCTTC.

The J gene is TRBJ1-1, the V gene TRBV10-3; possible D gene TRBD1, 6 bases. The V and J ends lost 5 bases and 1 base respectively, with 11 bases between them. The CDR3 totals 14 residues. Germline loops: CDR1 ENHRY, CDR2 SYGVKD. CDR3 nucleotides: TGTGCCATCAGTCGGGACACCCAGAACACTGAAGCTTTCTTT. Its translation is CAISRDTQNTEAFF.

J is TRBJ1-5 and V is TRBV24-1; the D gene is possibly TRBD1 (6 bases). Trimming took off 7 bases at V and 3 bases at J, with 12 bases between the two ends. This CDR3 comprises 14 residues. The germline V gene has CDR1 KGHDR and CDR2 SFDVKD. The CDR3 DNA reads TGTGCCACCAGCCCAGGGGAGTTCAATCAGCCCCAGCATTTT. It encodes CATSPGEFNQPQHF.

The rearrangement joins TRBV27 to TRBJ1-1, with 8 bases identical to TRBD1. The CDR3 runs to 17 residues. CDR1 is MNHEY, CDR2 SMNVEV, per germline (reference sequence). V lost 6 bases to trimming and J lost 10 bases; unmatched junction nucleotides: 22. The CDR3 here is CASRSRTGNMPSRGAFF. For the CDR3, the DNA is TGTGCCAGCAGGAGCAGGACAGGGAATATGCCATCGAGAGGAGCTTTCTTT.

This clone was observed a few times. The chain combines TRBV5-1 with TRBJ1-5; D might be TRBD1 (5 bases). The CDR3 runs 14 residues. V was shortened by 0 bases and J by 2 bases, with 6 bases between the two germline ends. The germline gives CDR1 SGHRS, CDR2 YFSETQ. Here the CDR3 reads CASSLGGGNQPQHF. In DNA form, the CDR3 reads TGCGCCAGCAGCTTGGGGGGGGGCAATCAGCCCCAGCATTTT.

Turning to this clone: Germline and junction disagree at one end, which may indicate a read error. The V and J genes are TRBV20-1 and TRBJ1-1; TRBD1 aligns across 10 bases. This CDR3 has 11 residues. Germline V gene data show CDR1 as DFQATT and CDR2 as SNEGSKA (reference sequence). CDR3 sequence reads: CSAPPGDRGLF. CDR3 in DNA: TGCAGTGCGCCGCCAGGGGACAGGGGCCTTTTT.

V gene TRBV24-1 combines with J gene TRBJ1-5; no clear D. V lost 4 bases, J lost 2 bases, and 8 bases lay in between. From germline, CDR1 is KGHDR and CDR2 SFDVKD. CDR3 size: 14 residues. The CDR3 DNA reads TGTGCCACCAGTGAAAATATCGGCAATCAGCCCCAGCATTTT. As protein: CATSENIGNQPQHF.

The J gene is TRBJ1-3, the V gene TRBV7-2; TRBD1 is a possible D gene (6 bases). The length of the CDR3 is 16 residues. Germline V gene data show CDR1 as SGHTA and CDR2 as FQGNSA. Trimming removed 7 bases at V and 4 bases at J, with 20 bases between. The CDR3 coding sequence is TGTGCCAGCAACCCAGGTCTGGGGGCGAGGGGAAACACCATATATTTT. Residues: CASNPGLGARGNTIYF.